The present TCR beta chain was sequenced within a study of monozygotic twins with inflammatory bowel disease. Each CDR3 protein gets one entry in TCRdb, which reprocessed the 5' RACE reads and gives no DNA. This sample lists around 410,000 distinct CDR3 sequences; its ten largest clones have 2% to 2.5%. From germline, CDR1 is SNHLY and CDR2 FYNNEI. This CDR3 spans 13 amino acids. The sequenced material came from blood. This receptor was obtained from a human donor with ulcerative colitis or Crohn's disease, or a healthy co-twin of an affected twin (not recorded which). The chain uses TRBV2 and TRBJ2-3; the TRBD2 assignment by TCRdb is unverifiable without DNA. The CDR3 loop reads CASRLAEEDTQYF. The full variable domain, completed using reference TRBV2 and TRBJ2-3, is EPEVTQTPSHQVTQMGQEVILRCVPISNHLYFYWYRQILGQKVEFLVSFYNNEISEKSEIFDDQFSVERPDGSNFTLKIRSTKLEDSAMYFCASRLAEEDTQYFGPGTRLTVL.